Described below is a single TCR beta chain sequence and its context. Its antigen is still unknown. This entry comes from a study of cytomegalovirus exposure and HLA in healthy donors. Germline CDR1 MDHEN, CDR2 SYDVKM. The CDR3 totals 14 residues. Trimming removed 8 bases at V and 2 bases at J, with 13 bases between. Findings and limits, study-wide: Upon later analysis, HLA-associated TCR beta chains proved more clonally expanded than other, equally common chains.

Both 60 Vbeta primers and 13 Jbeta primers went into the PCR. Clones were sequenced by immunoSEQ multiplex PCR, and TCRdb holds only the in-frame ones, with some missing. The table lists tens of thousands of clones, roughly 80% of them singletons, with around a tenth in the top ten. In nominal health when sampled, donors likely had unrecorded immune exposures nonetheless. Sequencing was done on a sample of PBMCs. The rearrangement uses TRBV28 and TRBJ1-5; D not certain. This clonotype was obtained from a human donor in good health. In DNA, the CDR3 is TGTGCCAGCCTAAATGCTGGTGGCAATCAGCCCCAGCATTTT. Its protein is CASLNAGGNQPQHF.